This TCR beta chain was documented in a study of graft-versus-host responses after intestinal transplantation. Comment on this clone: Its specificity is unknown.

Data came from immunoSEQ multiplex PCR; TCRdb stores just in-frame clones and leaves some out. Of about 120,000 clones listed, 95% are singletons. This CDR3 is 15 amino acids long. Between the trimmed V and J ends, which lost 1 base and 0 bases, there was a span of 7 bases. Per germline, CDR1 MGHRA and CDR2 YSYEKL. The sequencing used unstimulated CD8+ T cells sorted from spleen or lymph node cells, collected before intestinal transplant. The receptor's source is a human donor who received an intestinal transplant. J is TRBJ2-1 and V is TRBV4-1; no clear D gene. CDR3: CASSQVLDSYNEQFF. CDR3 DNA sequence: TGCGCCAGCAGCCAAGTGTTAGACTCCTACAATGAGCAGTTCTTC.